This passage covers 5 T cell receptor beta chains from one sample sequenced in a study of T cells in women clearing cervical HPV infection listed by TCRdb under 2018. The library relied on the immunoSEQ multiplex PCR assay. The table was pulled from immuneACCESS by TCRdb, which kept in-frame rearrangements only. Such tables lose some clones; where checked, under half of the loss comes from unresolved V genes, and the rest has no known cause. This sample's table contains some 50,000 clones. The top ten constitute about 1% of the sample. Material for sequencing was blood buffy coat. The receptors shown here come from a woman aged 18 to 75 with a cervical HPV16 infection that either progressed to CIN3+ or cleared (not recorded which).

As for this clone: The CDR3 end falls 3 residues outside the read, so it is completed with the germline J gene. The chain has TRBV29-1 and TRBJ2-1; TRBD2 is a possible D gene (6 bases). CDR3 length equals 13 residues. Per germline, CDR1 SQVTM and CDR2 ANQGSEA. The V and J ends lost 6 bases and 8 bases respectively, with 17 bases between them. Here the CDR3 reads CSVGLTGLHEQFF. The sequenced CDR3 bases are TGCAGCGTGGGACTTACGGGGTTGCATGAG.

Note on this clone: The read is 3 residues too short to cover the CDR3 end, so that end is filled in from the germline J gene. The V and J genes are TRBV2 and TRBJ2-5; no definite D call. V gave up 9 bases and J gave up 5 bases, with 7 bases separating them. Per the germline V gene, CDR1 is SNHLY and CDR2 is FYNNEI. The CDR3 is 10 residues long. The sequenced CDR3 bases are TGTGCCAGATCAAGGGAGACC. The encoded protein is CARSRET. The entire CDR3 reads CARSRETQYF.

On this clone: The sequence runs out 3 residues before the end of the CDR3; the remainder is reconstructed from the germline J gene. The chain combines TRBV27 with TRBJ1-5; D is unclear. The V and J ends lost 1 base and 2 bases respectively, with 24 bases between them. Germline V gene sequence: CDR1 MNHEY, CDR2 SMNVEV (reference sequence). The CDR3 has 20 amino acids. This CDR3 reads CASSLFLEGRTIGGNQPQHF. The CDR3 bases that were read are TGTGCCAGCAGTTTATTTTTGGAGGGCAGGACGATCGGGGGCAATCAGCCC.

Concerning this clone itself: Read coverage stops 3 residues before the CDR3 terminus; the germline J gene supplies the remainder. The rearrangement uses TRBV19 and TRBJ1-5, with a weak D call TRBD1 (5 bases). The V gene's germline CDR1 is LNHDA and CDR2 SQIVND (reference sequence). Trimming cost V 8 bases and J 0 bases, with 20 bases left between them. The CDR3 has 17 amino acids. CDR3 bases read: TGTGCCAGTGGCCGCGCCGGGGGGAAGTCTAGCAATCAGCCC. Protein: CASGRAGGKSSNQP. The full CDR3 reads CASGRAGGKSSNQPQHF.

Remarks on this clone: Coverage ceases 3 residues before the CDR3 finishes, and the germline J gene fills in the end. V gene TRBV5-4 combines with J gene TRBJ2-2; D might be TRBD2 (5 bases). The CDR3 spans 16 residues. V was clipped by 6 bases and J by 1 base, with 16 bases between them. Germline CDR1 is SGHNT and CDR2 is YYREEE (reference sequence). This CDR3 is CASTPGGLQNTGELFF. The DNA read from the CDR3 is TGTGCCAGCACCCCCGGCGGGCTCCAGAACACCGGGGAG.